This T cell receptor (beta chain) was obtained from a study of cytomegalovirus exposure and HLA in healthy donors. General study points: Per a later analysis, fewer than 20,000 TCR beta sequences showed association with HLA alleles at 0.05 false discovery rate. With DRB1 most and HLA-C fewest, TCR association rates differed between HLA loci in a later analysis. 164 TCR beta chains were listed as cytomegalovirus-associated.

V was pared by 0 bases and J by 7 bases, with 17 bases between. The germline V gene has CDR1 SGHRS and CDR2 YFSETQ. This CDR3 has 15 amino acids. The PCR ran on 60 Vbeta and 13 Jbeta primers. Sequencing was performed with immunoSEQ multiplex PCR; in TCRdb, only in-frame clones are kept and a portion is missing. Of 98,000 or so clones in the sample, 60% to 80% were seen once. In the case of this clone: Its antigen remains unidentified.

V gene TRBV5-1 combines with J gene TRBJ2-7; a weak D match, TRBD1 (6 bases). Sequences were obtained from PBMCs. The sequence was obtained from a female donor in good health and CMV-seronegative. CDR3 sequence: CASSLDLGQGKEQYF. The CDR3 nucleotides read TGCGCCAGCAGCTTGGATTTGGGCCAGGGGAAAGAGCAGTACTTC.